The rows below give T cell receptor beta chains drawn from one sample of a study of blood T cell repertoires in COVID-19. TCRdb's copy holds only in-frame clones and misses some; the assay was immunoSEQ multiplex PCR. There are tens of thousands of clones in the sample; 78% occur only once, and 33% lies in the top ten. The specimen sequenced was peripheral blood. Every receptor here comes from a man aged 60 to 75 with acute or convalescent COVID-19. The CDR3 runs from the conserved cysteine through the conserved F or W. The order of the fields is D gene, J gene, clone size, V gene, CDR3 protein, CDR3 DNA. A D gene is named only where the DNA matches it firmly. Clone size is stated in some rows and not others, as once, few, many or a class when expanded.

D gene: TRBD2; J gene: TRBJ2-2; clone size: -; V gene: TRBV27; CDR3 protein: CASSLSGRGTGELFF; CDR3 DNA: TGTGCCAGCAGTTTAAGCGGGAGGGGGACCGGGGAGCTGTTTTTT
D gene: -; J gene: TRBJ2-5; clone size: -; V gene: TRBV9; CDR3 protein: CASNLGGLDQETQYF; CDR3 DNA: TGTGCCAGCAACCTTGGGGGCCTAGACCAAGAGACCCAGTACTTC
D gene: -; J gene: TRBJ1-5; clone size: few; V gene: TRBV5-4; CDR3 protein: CASSHEPNQPQHF; CDR3 DNA: TGTGCCAGCAGCCATGAGCCGAATCAGCCCCAGCATTTT
D gene: TRBD2; J gene: TRBJ2-3; clone size: -; V gene: TRBV6-5; CDR3 protein: CASSSSGSTDTQYF; CDR3 DNA: TGTGCCAGCAGCTCTAGCGGGAGCACAGATACGCAGTATTTT
D gene: -; J gene: TRBJ2-7; clone size: -; V gene: TRBV11-3; CDR3 protein: CASSSQGFSRTDNLDEQYF; CDR3 DNA: TGTGCCAGCAGCTCACAGGGTTTCTCTAGGACAGATAATCTTGACGAGCAGTACTTC
D gene: -; J gene: TRBJ2-6; clone size: -; V gene: TRBV5-1; CDR3 protein: CASSPVDSSGANVLTF; CDR3 DNA: TGCGCCAGCAGCCCGGTCGACAGCTCTGGGGCCAACGTCCTGACTTTC
D gene: TRBD2; J gene: TRBJ2-1; clone size: -; V gene: TRBV25-1; CDR3 protein: CASSESVVLAGVIDEQFF; CDR3 DNA: TGTGCCAGCAGTGAATCAGTGGTACTAGCGGGAGTAATAGATGAGCAGTTCTTC
D gene: -; J gene: TRBJ2-4; clone size: -; V gene: TRBV21-1; CDR3 protein: CARLDRDRVIIIQYF; CDR3 DNA: TGTGCCAGGCTTGACCGGGACAGGGTGATTATCATTCAGTACTTC
D gene: -; J gene: TRBJ2-1; clone size: -; V gene: TRBV9; CDR3 protein: CASSQDTYNEQFF; CDR3 DNA: TGTGCCAGCAGCCAGGATACCTACAATGAGCAGTTCTTC
D gene: TRBD1; J gene: TRBJ1-1; clone size: once; V gene: TRBV25-1; CDR3 protein: CASGRTGNTEAFF; CDR3 DNA: TGTGCCAGCGGTCGGACAGGGAACACTGAAGCTTTCTTT
D gene: TRBD2; J gene: TRBJ2-5; clone size: few; V gene: TRBV2; CDR3 protein: CASRKTSGTETQYF; CDR3 DNA: TGTGCCAGCAGGAAGACTAGCGGGACAGAGACCCAGTACTTC
D gene: -; J gene: TRBJ1-6; clone size: few; V gene: TRBV6-5; CDR3 protein: CASSSTGYNSPLHF; CDR3 DNA: TGTGCCAGCAGTTCGACGGGTTATAATTCACCCCTCCACTTT
D gene: -; J gene: TRBJ2-1; clone size: -; V gene: TRBV7-2; CDR3 protein: CASSLKISGHYNEQFF; CDR3 DNA: TGTGCCAGCAGCTTAAAAATTAGCGGACACTACAATGAGCAGTTCTTC
D gene: TRBD2; J gene: TRBJ2-3; clone size: once; V gene: TRBV9; CDR3 protein: CASSSLGGSGRPDTQYF; CDR3 DNA: TGTGCCAGCAGCTCCCTAGGTGGTAGCGGGCGGCCAGATACGCAGTATTTT
D gene: TRBD2; J gene: TRBJ2-1; clone size: -; V gene: TRBV5-6; CDR3 protein: CASSLEGELAGYNEQFF; CDR3 DNA: TGTGCCAGCAGCTTGGAGGGGGAGCTAGCGGGATACAATGAGCAGTTCTTC
D gene: -; J gene: TRBJ2-7; clone size: -; V gene: TRBV10-3; CDR3 protein: CAIGGGAYEQYF; CDR3 DNA: TGTGCCATCGGAGGCGGGGCCTACGAGCAGTACTTC
D gene: TRBD2; J gene: TRBJ2-2; clone size: -; V gene: TRBV10-3; CDR3 protein: CAIRGGRGNTGELFF; CDR3 DNA: TGTGCCATCAGGGGCGGGAGAGGTAACACCGGGGAGCTGTTTTTT
D gene: -; J gene: TRBJ2-3; clone size: -; V gene: TRBV10-3; CDR3 protein: CASHRGGGPDTQYF; CDR3 DNA: TGTGCCTCTCACAGGGGGGGAGGGCCAGATACGCAGTATTTT
D gene: TRBD1; J gene: TRBJ1-2; clone size: -; V gene: TRBV29-1; CDR3 protein: CSVSGTGGYTF; CDR3 DNA: TGCAGCGTCTCCGGGACAGGAGGCTACACCTTC
D gene: TRBD1; J gene: TRBJ1-2; clone size: -; V gene: TRBV6-1; CDR3 protein: CASSESNRGGYTF; CDR3 DNA: TGTGCCAGCAGTGAATCTAACAGGGGTGGCTACACCTTC
D gene: -; J gene: TRBJ1-2; clone size: once; V gene: TRBV9; CDR3 protein: CASSVGTDNYGYTF; CDR3 DNA: TGTGCCAGCAGCGTAGGGACAGACAACTATGGCTACACCTTC
D gene: TRBD1; J gene: TRBJ1-1; clone size: few; V gene: TRBV2; CDR3 protein: CASSDQGGAEAFF; CDR3 DNA: TGTGCCAGCAGTGATCAGGGGGGAGCTGAAGCTTTCTTT
D gene: -; J gene: TRBJ2-7; clone size: once; V gene: TRBV30; CDR3 protein: CAWRYSGPDVYEQYF; CDR3 DNA: TGTGCCTGGAGGTACAGCGGCCCGGACGTCTACGAGCAGTACTTC
D gene: -; J gene: TRBJ1-4; clone size: -; V gene: TRBV5-4; CDR3 protein: CASSGGAREGEKLFF; CDR3 DNA: TGTGCCAGCAGCGGGGGGGCCAGGGAAGGTGAAAAACTGTTTTTT
D gene: TRBD2; J gene: TRBJ2-3; clone size: -; V gene: TRBV4-2; CDR3 protein: CASSQELAGPDTQYF; CDR3 DNA: TGTGCCAGCAGCCAAGAACTAGCGGGACCAGATACGCAGTATTTT
D gene: TRBD1; J gene: TRBJ1-5; clone size: -; V gene: TRBV5-6; CDR3 protein: CASSLAEGARNQPQHF; CDR3 DNA: TGTGCCAGCAGCTTGGCCGAGGGGGCGCGTAATCAGCCCCAGCATTTT